A selection of T cell receptor beta chains follows, all from one sample in a study of cytomegalovirus exposure and HLA in healthy donors. TCRdb keeps only in-frame clones here, not all; method: immunoSEQ multiplex PCR. This repertoire shows approximately 74,000 clones, roughly 76% found once; its top ten account for 7% to 7.5%. The sequenced sample consisted of PBMCs. These receptors originate from a woman in her forties in good health and CMV-seronegative. The CDR3 runs from the conserved cysteine through the conserved F or W. D genes are given only for firm matches. Clone size is given for some rows only: seen once, a few or many times, or a class if the clone is expanded.

v_gene	j_gene	d_gene	abundance	CDR3aa	CDR3nt
TRBV18	TRBJ1-1	NA	NA	CASSPYRDTEAFF	TGTGCCAGCTCACCCTACAGGGACACTGAAGCTTTCTTT
TRBV14	TRBJ1-2	NA	NA	CASSQGLRGYTF	TGTGCCAGCAGCCAAGGGCTTCGAGGCTACACCTTC
TRBV10-2	TRBJ2-1	TRBD1	NA	CASRPGTVNNEQFF	TGCGCCAGCAGGCCCGGGACAGTAAACAATGAGCAGTTCTTC
TRBV5-1	TRBJ2-7	NA	NA	CASSLPGDKPNEQYF	TGCGCCAGCAGCTTGCCAGGGGACAAGCCTAACGAGCAGTACTTC
TRBV7-9	TRBJ2-1	NA	NA	CASSLVVYNEQFF	TGTGCCAGCAGCTTAGTCGTGTACAATGAGCAGTTCTTC
TRBV6-6	TRBJ1-2	NA	NA	CAAKREGTNYGYTF	TGTGCTGCCAAAAGGGAGGGCACTAACTATGGCTACACCTTC
TRBV9	TRBJ2-2	NA	NA	CASSDRTVNTGELFF	TGTGCCAGCAGCGACCGGACAGTGAACACCGGGGAGCTGTTTTTT
TRBV5-4	TRBJ2-3	TRBD2	NA	CASSSMAGVDTQYF	TGTGCCAGCAGCTCAATGGCGGGAGTGGATACGCAGTATTTT
TRBV25-1	TRBJ2-5	TRBD2	NA	CASSDEAGGGTGRETQYF	TGTGCCAGCAGTGACGAAGCGGGGGGCGGTACGGGTCGAGAGACCCAGTACTTC
TRBV18	TRBJ2-7	NA	NA	CASSPPDFSYEQYF	TGTGCCAGCTCACCACCGGACTTCTCCTACGAGCAGTACTTC
TRBV5-1	TRBJ2-7	NA	few	CASKSGPSSYEQYF	TGCGCCAGCAAAAGCGGGCCAAGCTCCTACGAGCAGTACTTC
TRBV2	TRBJ1-6	TRBD1	NA	CASSSNRDSINSPLHF	TGTGCCAGCAGTTCAAACCGGGACAGCATTAATTCACCCCTCCACTTT
TRBV6-1	TRBJ2-5	TRBD2	NA	CASTRGGRAETQYF	TGTGCCAGCACCCGGGGAGGGCGGGCGGAGACCCAGTACTTC
TRBV14	TRBJ2-1	TRBD2	NA	CASSQTVSFRTRGNEQFF	TGTGCCAGCAGCCAAACCGTCTCCTTTAGGACTAGAGGGAATGAGCAGTTCTTC
TRBV7-6	TRBJ2-7	NA	NA	CASSLQPGSYEQYF	TGTGCCAGCAGCCTCCAACCCGGCTCCTACGAGCAGTACTTC
TRBV28	TRBJ1-2	NA	once	CASSSQGSYGYTF	TGTGCCAGCAGCTCACAGGGCTCCTATGGCTACACCTTC
TRBV10-1	TRBJ1-2	NA	NA	CASSDYDYGYTF	TGCGCCAGCAGTGACTATGACTATGGCTACACCTTC
TRBV2	TRBJ2-7	NA	few	CASSGGRRREQYF	TGTGCCAGCAGTGGGGGCCGACGTCGCGAGCAGTACTTC
TRBV18	TRBJ2-3	NA	NA	CASSPPSGGDTQYF	TGTGCCAGCTCACCGCCTAGTGGGGGGGATACGCAGTATTTT
TRBV19	TRBJ1-2	NA	NA	CASSLTDLRTNYGYTF	TGTGCCAGTAGTCTGACAGACCTCCGAACAAACTATGGCTACACCTTC
TRBV7-3	TRBJ2-3	NA	NA	CASSLNGPIGPDTQYF	TGTGCCAGCAGCTTAAATGGCCCCATTGGGCCAGATACGCAGTATTTT
TRBV2	TRBJ2-7	NA	NA	CAKSITGLSREQYF	TGTGCCAAATCAATAACAGGGCTGTCGCGGGAGCAGTACTTC
TRBV7-3	TRBJ2-2	NA	few	CASSLGSVTGELFF	TGTGCCAGCAGCTTAGGGAGTGTCACCGGGGAGCTGTTTTTT
TRBV5-4	TRBJ2-7	NA	NA	CASSPTQGGRWTAIYEQYF	TGTGCCAGCAGCCCCACCCAAGGCGGTCGATGGACAGCCATCTACGAGCAGTACTTC
TRBV6-1	TRBJ2-7	NA	medium-sized	CASSEDPTGSYEQYF	TGTGCCAGCAGTGAAGACCCGACAGGTTCCTACGAGCAGTACTTC
TRBV5-1	TRBJ1-1	NA	NA	CASSLEQGKTEAFF	TGCGCCAGCAGCTTGGAGCAGGGGAAAACTGAAGCTTTCTTT
TRBV18	TRBJ2-7	NA	once	CASSPEASAPFSYEQYF	TGTGCCAGCTCACCAGAAGCGTCAGCACCCTTTTCCTACGAGCAGTACTTC
TRBV4-2	TRBJ2-5	NA	NA	CASSQSGLESETQYF	TGTGCCAGCAGCCAATCGGGACTTGAATCGGAGACCCAGTACTTC
TRBV10-3	TRBJ2-7	TRBD2	NA	CAISESLAGVSYEQYF	TGTGCCATCAGTGAGTCGCTAGCGGGAGTATCCTACGAGCAGTACTTC
TRBV27	TRBJ1-6	TRBD1	NA	CASSFDRENSPLHF	TGTGCCAGCAGTTTCGACAGGGAGAATTCACCCCTCCACTTT
TRBV11-2	TRBJ2-1	TRBD1	NA	CASSLDRLNNEQFF	TGTGCCAGCAGCCTGGACAGGCTGAACAATGAGCAGTTCTTC
TRBV19	TRBJ2-1	TRBD1	NA	CASRSSPGTGGYSEQFF	TGTGCCAGTAGGTCCTCCCCCGGGACAGGGGGCTACAGTGAGCAGTTCTTC
TRBV14	TRBJ1-1	TRBD1	once	CASSQDRDRAIMNTEAFF	TGTGCCAGCAGCCAAGATCGGGACAGGGCCATCATGAACACTGAAGCTTTCTTT
TRBV27	TRBJ2-7	TRBD2	NA	CASSTPGGGRGSYEQYF	TGTGCCAGCAGTACCCCCGGGGGAGGGCGGGGGTCTTACGAGCAGTACTTC
TRBV30	TRBJ2-5	TRBD2	NA	CAGKAGEAQETQHF	TGTGCCGGCAAAGCGGGGGAGGCCCAAGAGACCCAGCACTTC
TRBV27	TRBJ2-3	TRBD2	NA	CASSLIFTSGTASTDTQYF	TGTGCCAGCAGTTTAATATTTACTAGCGGGACCGCCAGCACAGATACGCAGTATTTT
TRBV5-6	TRBJ1-6	TRBD1	NA	CASSLGLTGMDSPLHF	TGTGCCAGCAGCTTGGGACTGACAGGGATGGATTCACCCCTCCACTTT
TRBV5-1	TRBJ1-4	TRBD1	NA	CASSLGTGVTLNEKLFF	TGCGCCAGCAGTCTCGGAACAGGGGTAACGTTGAATGAAAAACTGTTTTTT
TRBV5-4	TRBJ1-1	TRBD1	NA	CASSVTGGGTEAFF	TGTGCCAGCAGCGTAACAGGGGGCGGCACTGAAGCTTTCTTT
TRBV4-1	TRBJ1-4	NA	NA	CASSPPRGLRGFETNEKLFF	TGCGCCAGCAGCCCCCCTCGCGGGTTAAGGGGGTTTGAAACTAATGAAAAACTGTTTTTT
TRBV5-4	TRBJ2-6	TRBD1	NA	CASSSVPTGFSSGANVLTF	TGTGCCAGCAGCTCGGTGCCGACAGGGTTCTCCTCTGGGGCCAACGTCCTGACTTTC
TRBV27	TRBJ1-2	TRBD1	NA	CASSLLPGTAPDGYTF	TGTGCCAGCAGTTTATTACCCGGGACAGCCCCCGATGGCTACACCTTC
TRBV2	TRBJ1-5	NA	few	CASRGLNQPQHF	TGTGCCAGCAGGGGGCTGAATCAGCCCCAGCATTTT
TRBV29-1	TRBJ2-2	NA	NA	CSVEETSLAGELFF	TGCAGCGTTGAGGAGACTAGTTTAGCCGGGGAGCTGTTTTTT